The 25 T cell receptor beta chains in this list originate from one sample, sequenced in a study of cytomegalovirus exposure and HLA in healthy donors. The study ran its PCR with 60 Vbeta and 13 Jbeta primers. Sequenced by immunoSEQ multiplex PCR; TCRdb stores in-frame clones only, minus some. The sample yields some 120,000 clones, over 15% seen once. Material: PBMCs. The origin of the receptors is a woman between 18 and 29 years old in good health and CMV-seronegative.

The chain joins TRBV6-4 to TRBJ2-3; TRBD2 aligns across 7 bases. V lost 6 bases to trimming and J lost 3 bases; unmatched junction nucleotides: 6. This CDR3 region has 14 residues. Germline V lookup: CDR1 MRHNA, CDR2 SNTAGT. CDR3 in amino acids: CASSASGGTDTQYF. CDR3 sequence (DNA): TGTGCCAGCAGCGCTAGCGGCGGGACAGATACGCAGTATTTT.

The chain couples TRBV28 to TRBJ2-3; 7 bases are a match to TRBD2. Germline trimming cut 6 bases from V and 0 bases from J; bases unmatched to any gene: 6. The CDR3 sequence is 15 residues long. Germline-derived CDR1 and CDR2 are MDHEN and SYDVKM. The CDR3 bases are TGTGCCAGCAGGGGGGGGAGATCCAGCACAGATACGCAGTATTTT. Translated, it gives CASRGGRSSTDTQYF. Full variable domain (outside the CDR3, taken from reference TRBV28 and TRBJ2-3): DVKVTQSSRYLVKRTGEKVFLECVQDMDHENMFWYRQDPGLGLRLIYFSYDVKMKEKGDIPEGYSVSREKKERFSLILESASTNQTSMYLCASRGGRSSTDTQYFGPGTRLTVL.

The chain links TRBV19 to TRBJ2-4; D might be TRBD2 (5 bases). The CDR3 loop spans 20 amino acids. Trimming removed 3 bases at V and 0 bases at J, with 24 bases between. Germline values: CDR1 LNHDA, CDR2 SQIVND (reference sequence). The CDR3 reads CASSISRSVAGPVAKNIQYF. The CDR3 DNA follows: TGTGCCAGTAGTATTTCGCGTTCGGTGGCGGGCCCCGTAGCCAAAAACATTCAGTACTTC.

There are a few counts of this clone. The CDR3 coding sequence is TGTGCCAGCAGCTTGGCCGCCAGGGTGAACACTGAAGCTTTCTTT. Translated, it gives CASSLAARVNTEAFF. V and J are TRBV5-8 and TRBJ1-1, with D maybe TRBD1 (5 bases). The V end lost 0 bases, the J end lost 0 bases, and 9 bases lay between the germline ends. CDR1 is SGHTS, CDR2 YDEGEE, per germline. This CDR3 has 15 residues. Supplemented by reference TRBV5-8 and TRBJ1-1, the full variable domain reads EAGVTQSPTHLIKTRGQQATLRCSPISGHTSVYWYQQALGLGLQFLLWYDEGEERNRGNFPPRFSGRQFPNYSSELNVNALELEDSALYLCASSLAARVNTEAFFGQGTRLTVV.

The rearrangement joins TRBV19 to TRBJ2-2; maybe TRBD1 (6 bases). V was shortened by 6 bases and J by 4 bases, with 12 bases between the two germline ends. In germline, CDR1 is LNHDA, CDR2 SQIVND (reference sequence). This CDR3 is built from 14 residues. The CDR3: CASRGQPGTGELFF. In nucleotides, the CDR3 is TGTGCCAGTAGAGGACAGCCGGGCACCGGGGAGCTGTTTTTT.

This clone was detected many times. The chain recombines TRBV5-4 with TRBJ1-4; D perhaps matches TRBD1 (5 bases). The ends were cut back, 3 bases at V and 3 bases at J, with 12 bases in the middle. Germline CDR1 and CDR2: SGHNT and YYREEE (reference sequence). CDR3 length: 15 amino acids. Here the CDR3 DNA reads TGTGCCAGCAGCTCCGGCGGGGGGGCTAATGAAAAACTGTTTTTT. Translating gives CASSSGGGANEKLFF.

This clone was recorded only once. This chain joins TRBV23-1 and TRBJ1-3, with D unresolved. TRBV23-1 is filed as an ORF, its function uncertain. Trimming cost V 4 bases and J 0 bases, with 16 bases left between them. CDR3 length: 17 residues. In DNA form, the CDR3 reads TGCGCCAGCAGTCCATTGAGAGGTGCCGACTCTGGAAACACCATATATTTT. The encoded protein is CASSPLRGADSGNTIYF.

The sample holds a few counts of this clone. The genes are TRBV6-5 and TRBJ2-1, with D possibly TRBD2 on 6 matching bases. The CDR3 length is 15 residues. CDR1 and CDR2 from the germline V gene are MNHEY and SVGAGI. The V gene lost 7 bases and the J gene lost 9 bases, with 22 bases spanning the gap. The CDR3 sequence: CASTLRGPQEGEQFF. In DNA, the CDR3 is TGTGCCAGCACCCTTAGGGGACCCCAGGAGGGTGAGCAGTTCTTC.

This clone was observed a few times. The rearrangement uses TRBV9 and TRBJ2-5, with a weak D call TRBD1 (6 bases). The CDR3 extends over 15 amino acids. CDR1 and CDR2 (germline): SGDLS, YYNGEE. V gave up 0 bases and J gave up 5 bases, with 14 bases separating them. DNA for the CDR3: TGTGCCAGCAGCGTAGGGGCAGGGGCAGGGGAGACCCAGTACTTC. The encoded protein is CASSVGAGAGETQYF.

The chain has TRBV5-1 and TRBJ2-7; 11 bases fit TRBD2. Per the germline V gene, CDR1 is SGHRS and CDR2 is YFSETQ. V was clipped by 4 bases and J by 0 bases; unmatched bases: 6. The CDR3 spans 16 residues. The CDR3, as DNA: TGCGCCAGCAGCCCCGCTAGCGGGGGGAGCTCCTACGAGCAGTACTTC. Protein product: CASSPASGGSSYEQYF.

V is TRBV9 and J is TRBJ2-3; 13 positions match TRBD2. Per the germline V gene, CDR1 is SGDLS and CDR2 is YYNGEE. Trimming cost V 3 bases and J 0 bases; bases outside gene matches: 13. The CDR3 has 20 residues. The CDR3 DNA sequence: TGTGCCAGCAGCGGACCGACTAGCGGGGGGTTAATTTCTAGCACAGATACGCAGTATTTT. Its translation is CASSGPTSGGLISSTDTQYF.

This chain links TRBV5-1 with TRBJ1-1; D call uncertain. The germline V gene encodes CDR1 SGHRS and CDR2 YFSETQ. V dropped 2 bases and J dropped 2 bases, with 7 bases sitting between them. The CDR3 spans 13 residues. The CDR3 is CASSLSLNTEAFF. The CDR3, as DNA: TGCGCCAGCAGCTTAAGCCTTAACACTGAAGCTTTCTTT.

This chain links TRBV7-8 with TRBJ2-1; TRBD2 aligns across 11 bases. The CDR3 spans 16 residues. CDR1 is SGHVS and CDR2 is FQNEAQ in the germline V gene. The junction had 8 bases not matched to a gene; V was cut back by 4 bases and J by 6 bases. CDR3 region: CASSSNSGRASNEQFF. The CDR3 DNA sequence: TGTGCCAGCAGCTCGAATAGCGGGAGGGCCTCCAATGAGCAGTTCTTC.

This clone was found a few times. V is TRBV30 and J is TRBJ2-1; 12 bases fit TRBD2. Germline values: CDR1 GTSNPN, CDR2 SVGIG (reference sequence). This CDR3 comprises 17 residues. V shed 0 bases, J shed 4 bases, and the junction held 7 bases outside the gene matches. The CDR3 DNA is TGTGCCTGGAGTGTAACGACTAGCGGGGGTTCTTACAATGAGCAGTTCTTC. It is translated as CAWSVTTSGGSYNEQFF.

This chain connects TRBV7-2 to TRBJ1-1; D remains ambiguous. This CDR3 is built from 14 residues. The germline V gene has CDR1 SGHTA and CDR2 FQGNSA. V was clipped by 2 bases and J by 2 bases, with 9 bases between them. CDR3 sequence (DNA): TGTGCCAGCAGCTTAACTGACATTAACACTGAAGCTTTCTTT. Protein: CASSLTDINTEAFF.

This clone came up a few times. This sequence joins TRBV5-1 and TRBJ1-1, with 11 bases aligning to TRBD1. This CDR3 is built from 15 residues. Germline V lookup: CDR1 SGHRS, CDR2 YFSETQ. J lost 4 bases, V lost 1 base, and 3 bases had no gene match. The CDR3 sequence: CASSLPGTGGTEAFF. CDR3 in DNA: TGCGCCAGCAGCTTGCCCGGGACAGGGGGCACTGAAGCTTTCTTT.

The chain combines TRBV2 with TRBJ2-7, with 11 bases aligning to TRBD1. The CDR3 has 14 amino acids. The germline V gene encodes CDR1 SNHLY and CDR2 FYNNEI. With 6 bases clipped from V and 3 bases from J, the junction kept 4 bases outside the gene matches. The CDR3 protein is CASRTGTGGYEQYF. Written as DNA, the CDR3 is TGTGCCAGCAGGACCGGGACAGGGGGCTACGAGCAGTACTTC.

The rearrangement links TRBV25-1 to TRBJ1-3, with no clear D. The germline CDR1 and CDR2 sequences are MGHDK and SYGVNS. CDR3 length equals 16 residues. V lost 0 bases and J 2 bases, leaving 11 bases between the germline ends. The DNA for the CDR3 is TGTGCCAGCAGTGAATATCTAGGTGAGGCTGGAAACACCATATATTTT. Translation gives CASSEYLGEAGNTIYF.

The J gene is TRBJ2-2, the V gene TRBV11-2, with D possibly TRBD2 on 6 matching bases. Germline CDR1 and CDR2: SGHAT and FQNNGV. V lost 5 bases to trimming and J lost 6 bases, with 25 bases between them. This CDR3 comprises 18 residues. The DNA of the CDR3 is TGTGCCAGCAGCAGGGAGATTCTGGGGCAGGGAGGCGCCGGGGAGCTGTTTTTT. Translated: CASSREILGQGGAGELFF.

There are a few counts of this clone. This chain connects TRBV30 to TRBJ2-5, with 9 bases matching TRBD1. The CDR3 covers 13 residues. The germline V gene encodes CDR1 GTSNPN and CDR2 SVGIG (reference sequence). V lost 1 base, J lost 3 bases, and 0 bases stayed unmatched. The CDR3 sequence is CAWSGTGEETQYF. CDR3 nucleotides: TGTGCCTGGAGTGGGACAGGGGAAGAGACCCAGTACTTC.

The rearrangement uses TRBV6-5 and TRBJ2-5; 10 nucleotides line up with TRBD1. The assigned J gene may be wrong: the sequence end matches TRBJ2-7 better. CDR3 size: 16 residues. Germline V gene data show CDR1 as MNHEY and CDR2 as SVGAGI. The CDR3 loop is CASSYLGGQGRHEQYF. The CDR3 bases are TGTGCCAGCAGTTACTTAGGGGGACAGGGGCGCCACGAGCAGTACTTC.

The CDR3 region is CAWRASGARNEQYF. In DNA, the CDR3 is TGTGCCTGGAGGGCGAGCGGGGCCCGGAACGAGCAGTACTTC. The chain has TRBV30 and TRBJ2-7; TRBD2 matches 7 bases. With V trimmed by 3 bases and J by 5 bases, 10 bases remained unmatched. The length of the CDR3 is 14 residues. The germline CDR1 and CDR2 sequences are GTSNPN and SVGIG (reference sequence). Together with reference TRBV30 and TRBJ2-7, the CDR3 gives the full variable domain: SQTIHQWPATLVQPVGSPLSLECTVEGTSNPNLYWYRQAAGRGLQLLFYSVGIGQISSEVPQNLSASRPQDRQFILSSKKLLLSDSGFYLCAWRASGARNEQYFGPGTRLTVT.

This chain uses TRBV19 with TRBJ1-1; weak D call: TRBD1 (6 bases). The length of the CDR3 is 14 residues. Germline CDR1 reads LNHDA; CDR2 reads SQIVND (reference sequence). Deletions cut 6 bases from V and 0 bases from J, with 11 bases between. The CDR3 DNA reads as TGTGCCAGTAGCCACCGGACAGTGAACACTGAAGCTTTCTTT. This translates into CASSHRTVNTEAFF.

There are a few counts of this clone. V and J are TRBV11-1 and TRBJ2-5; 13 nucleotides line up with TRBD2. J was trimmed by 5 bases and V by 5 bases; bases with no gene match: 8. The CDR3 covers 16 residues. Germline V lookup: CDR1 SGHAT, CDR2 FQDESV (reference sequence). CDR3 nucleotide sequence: TGTGCCAGCAGCCAGCGGACTAGCGGGAGACCGGAGACCCAGTACTTC. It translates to CASSQRTSGRPETQYF.

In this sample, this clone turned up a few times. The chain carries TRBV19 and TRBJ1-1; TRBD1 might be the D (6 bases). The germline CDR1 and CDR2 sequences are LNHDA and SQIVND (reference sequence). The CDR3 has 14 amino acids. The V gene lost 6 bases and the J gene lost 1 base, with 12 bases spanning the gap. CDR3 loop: CASSTDRWNTEAFF. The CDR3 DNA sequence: TGTGCCAGTAGCACCGACAGGTGGAACACTGAAGCTTTCTTT.